This T cell receptor beta chain stems from a study of OX40 agonist ivuxolimab in advanced cancers. Study at large: Three dose-escalation patients had partial responses: one with hepatocellular carcinoma and two with cutaneous melanoma.

Study results and limitations: Both CD4+ and CD8+ T cell populations in blood had undergone clonal expansion by week 6 at 0.1 to 3.0 mg/kg. Individuals who were partial responders at 0.1-3.0 mg/kg had clonal expansion that ranked among the lowest. CD8+ T cells (on average) carried more expanded clones than CD4+ T cells.

This CDR3 contains 18 residues. Trimming took 9 bases from V and 3 from J; bases not matched to a gene: 18. The germline V gene has CDR1 MDHEN and CDR2 SYDVKM. Here immunoSEQ multiplex PCR was the method, and the copy in TCRdb shows in-frame clones only, minus some. The table includes about 44,000 clones, less than 95% detected once. Regarding this clone: Its antigen is not identified.

The chain combines TRBV28 with TRBJ2-7, with 12 bases lining up with TRBD2. The source of this sequence is an adult with an advanced solid tumor such as melanoma, head and neck, liver or kidney cancer. Sequenced here: CD4+ or CD8+ T cells sorted from blood, sampled in a trial of the OX40 agonist ivuxolimab. CDR3 loop: CASSTGGISSGRDYEQYF. The CDR3 DNA sequence: TGTGCCAGTTCGACAGGGGGCATCTCTAGCGGGAGGGACTACGAGCAGTACTTC. The variable domain in full, completed from reference TRBV28 and TRBJ2-7, reads DVKVTQSSRYLVKRTGEKVFLECVQDMDHENMFWYRQDPGLGLRLIYFSYDVKMKEKGDIPEGYSVSREKKERFSLILESASTNQTSMYLCASSTGGISSGRDYEQYFGPGTRLTVT.